The rows below give T cell receptor beta chains drawn from one sample of a study of blood T cell repertoires in COVID-19. Repertoires were generated with immunoSEQ multiplex PCR, while TCRdb's copy carries only in-frame clones and drops some. This sample has fewer than 70,000 clones, with roughly 85% found just once. Material: peripheral blood. These receptors all stem from a woman at least 80 years old with acute or convalescent COVID-19. CDR3s include the opening cysteine and the closing phenylalanine or tryptophan. Fields, in order: V gene, clone size, J gene, D gene, CDR3 DNA, CDR3 protein. D genes are given only for firm matches. Where a row states a size, it is once, few, many or the class of an expanded clone; other rows omit it.

v_gene: TRBV13; abundance: .; j_gene: TRBJ2-1; d_gene: .; CDR3nt: TGTGCCAGCAGCTTAGTGAGGCGATTGAGCTCCTACAATGAGCAGTTCTTC; CDR3aa: CASSLVRRLSSYNEQFF
v_gene: TRBV12-5; abundance: few; j_gene: TRBJ1-5; d_gene: TRBD1; CDR3nt: TGTGCTAGTGGTTTCCACAAGAAAGACAGGGAGGTTTACAATCAGCCCCAGCATTTT; CDR3aa: CASGFHKKDREVYNQPQHF
v_gene: TRBV18; abundance: .; j_gene: TRBJ1-2; d_gene: .; CDR3nt: TGTGCCAGCTCACAAATTTCCGGGACATCCGCCTATGGCTACACCTTC; CDR3aa: CASSQISGTSAYGYTF
v_gene: TRBV5-1; abundance: .; j_gene: TRBJ2-5; d_gene: TRBD2; CDR3nt: TGCGCCAGCAGCCTGCTCCTTAGCGGGGGTGAGACCCAGTACTTC; CDR3aa: CASSLLLSGGETQYF
v_gene: TRBV5-1; abundance: .; j_gene: TRBJ1-2; d_gene: .; CDR3nt: TGCGCCAGCAGCTTGGGCGGGGGCGACTATGGCTACACCTTC; CDR3aa: CASSLGGGDYGYTF
v_gene: TRBV5-5; abundance: .; j_gene: TRBJ1-5; d_gene: TRBD1; CDR3nt: TGTGCCAGCAGCTTGGTGGGACAGCGCAATCAGCCCCAGCATTTT; CDR3aa: CASSLVGQRNQPQHF
v_gene: TRBV19; abundance: .; j_gene: TRBJ1-1; d_gene: TRBD1; CDR3nt: TGTGCCAGTAGTACCACCCCGTTGAAAGGGGGCAGAACTGAAGCTTTCTTT; CDR3aa: CASSTTPLKGGRTEAFF
v_gene: TRBV5-1; abundance: .; j_gene: TRBJ2-6; d_gene: .; CDR3nt: TGCGCCAGCGAAATGGAGTCTGGGGCCAACGTCCTGACTTTC; CDR3aa: CASEMESGANVLTF
v_gene: TRBV2; abundance: .; j_gene: TRBJ1-1; d_gene: TRBD1; CDR3nt: TGTGCCAGCAGTGAAAGGGGGCAGAACACTGAAGCTTTCTTT; CDR3aa: CASSERGQNTEAFF
v_gene: TRBV29-1; abundance: once; j_gene: TRBJ1-2; d_gene: .; CDR3nt: TGCAGCGTCCGCATGGAGACTAACTATGGCTACACCTTC; CDR3aa: CSVRMETNYGYTF
v_gene: TRBV3-1/TRBV3-2; abundance: .; j_gene: TRBJ1-4; d_gene: .; CDR3nt: TGTGCCAGCAGCATGATGACAGGCCTTAATGAAAAACTGTTTTTT; CDR3aa: CASSMMTGLNEKLFF
v_gene: TRBV6-6; abundance: few; j_gene: TRBJ2-5; d_gene: TRBD1; CDR3nt: TGTGCCAGCAGTCTCCATGCCCCCGGGACAGGGGCACCCCTCAGACAAGAGACCCAGTACTTC; CDR3aa: CASSLHAPGTGAPLRQETQYF
v_gene: TRBV5-1; abundance: .; j_gene: TRBJ2-1; d_gene: TRBD2; CDR3nt: TGCGCCAGCTATTCTAGCGGCCACTACAATGAGCAGTTCTTC; CDR3aa: CASYSSGHYNEQFF
v_gene: TRBV2; abundance: .; j_gene: TRBJ2-3; d_gene: TRBD1; CDR3nt: TGTGCCAGCGGAAGGGGACAGCAGAGCACAGATACGCAGTATTTT; CDR3aa: CASGRGQQSTDTQYF
v_gene: TRBV27; abundance: .; j_gene: TRBJ2-1; d_gene: TRBD1; CDR3nt: TGTGCCAGCAGGGCCCAGGGACAGCTAAGACCCTCCTACAATGAGCAGTTCTTC; CDR3aa: CASRAQGQLRPSYNEQFF
v_gene: TRBV19; abundance: .; j_gene: TRBJ1-5; d_gene: TRBD1; CDR3nt: TGTGCCAGTACCCAAATCCCCCTGTGGGGACAGGGACAGCCCCAGCATTTT; CDR3aa: CASTQIPLWGQGQPQHF
v_gene: TRBV6-5; abundance: .; j_gene: TRBJ2-7; d_gene: TRBD1; CDR3nt: TGTGCCAGCAAGGACAGGGTAAGCGAGCAGTACTTC; CDR3aa: CASKDRVSEQYF
v_gene: TRBV18; abundance: .; j_gene: TRBJ2-2; d_gene: TRBD1; CDR3nt: TGTGCCAGCTCACAACAGGGGATCGCGAACACCGGGGAGCTGTTTTTT; CDR3aa: CASSQQGIANTGELFF
v_gene: TRBV6-5; abundance: .; j_gene: TRBJ1-2; d_gene: .; CDR3nt: TGTGCCAGCGGCCGGGTAGGGGCAAACTATGGCTACACCTTC; CDR3aa: CASGRVGANYGYTF
v_gene: TRBV7-8; abundance: .; j_gene: TRBJ1-1; d_gene: TRBD1; CDR3nt: TGTGCCAGCAGCCCCCGGGACAGGGGGCGTCCTGCTGAAGCTTTCTTT; CDR3aa: CASSPRDRGRPAEAFF
v_gene: TRBV5-4; abundance: .; j_gene: TRBJ2-2; d_gene: TRBD2; CDR3nt: TGTGCCAGCAGCTTGTACCGGGGGGCGAACACCGGGGAGCTGTTTTTT; CDR3aa: CASSLYRGANTGELFF
v_gene: TRBV7-7; abundance: .; j_gene: TRBJ2-5; d_gene: .; CDR3nt: TGTGCTAGCAGCTTAGAAAGGGGACAAGAGACCCAGTACTTC; CDR3aa: CASSLERGQETQYF
v_gene: TRBV6-2/TRBV6-3; abundance: .; j_gene: TRBJ2-5; d_gene: .; CDR3nt: TGTGCCAGCAGTTTCGGCAGGGGTGGGGAGACCCAGTACTTC; CDR3aa: CASSFGRGGETQYF
v_gene: TRBV19; abundance: .; j_gene: TRBJ2-7; d_gene: .; CDR3nt: TGTGCCAGTAGTATAAAACAGGGCCCATACGAGCAGTACTTC; CDR3aa: CASSIKQGPYEQYF
v_gene: TRBV9; abundance: .; j_gene: TRBJ1-1; d_gene: .; CDR3nt: TGTGCCAGCAGCGTAGGCGGCTCGATGAACACTGAAGCTTTCTTT; CDR3aa: CASSVGGSMNTEAFF
v_gene: TRBV9; abundance: .; j_gene: TRBJ1-4; d_gene: TRBD1; CDR3nt: TGTGCCAGCAGCGTGGGACAGGACACTAATGAAAAACTGTTTTTT; CDR3aa: CASSVGQDTNEKLFF
v_gene: TRBV6-1; abundance: .; j_gene: TRBJ2-1; d_gene: .; CDR3nt: TGTGCCAGCAGTGAAGAGGGTCTAGCGAGGGTGGAGCAGTTCTTC; CDR3aa: CASSEEGLARVEQFF
v_gene: TRBV21-1; abundance: .; j_gene: TRBJ1-3; d_gene: .; CDR3nt: TGTGCCAGCAGCTCTCGGTGGGAGGAACGCTCTGGAAACACCATATATTTT; CDR3aa: CASSSRWEERSGNTIYF
v_gene: TRBV27; abundance: few; j_gene: TRBJ1-5; d_gene: .; CDR3nt: TGTGCCAGCAGTTTCCAGGGCCCGGGCCTACAGCCCCAGCATTTT; CDR3aa: CASSFQGPGLQPQHF
v_gene: TRBV30; abundance: .; j_gene: TRBJ1-1; d_gene: TRBD1; CDR3nt: TGTGCCTGGAGTGTACAGGGGGCCGGTTTTGAAGCTTTCTTT; CDR3aa: CAWSVQGAGFEAFF
v_gene: TRBV12-5; abundance: .; j_gene: TRBJ2-2; d_gene: TRBD1; CDR3nt: TGTGCTAGCACTCGGGACAGACCGAACACCGGGGAGCTGTTTTTT; CDR3aa: CASTRDRPNTGELFF
v_gene: TRBV2; abundance: few; j_gene: TRBJ1-1; d_gene: TRBD1; CDR3nt: TGTGCCAGCACTGGAGACAGGGTCCCTGAAGCTTTCTTT; CDR3aa: CASTGDRVPEAFF
v_gene: TRBV29-1; abundance: few; j_gene: TRBJ1-2; d_gene: TRBD1; CDR3nt: TGCAGCGTTGATTCAACCCGGACAGGGACCTATGGCTACACCTTC; CDR3aa: CSVDSTRTGTYGYTF
v_gene: TRBV5-1; abundance: .; j_gene: TRBJ1-2; d_gene: .; CDR3nt: TGCGCCAGCAGCAGAAACCGGGACTCTAACGGCTACACCTTC; CDR3aa: CASSRNRDSNGYTF
v_gene: TRBV6-5; abundance: .; j_gene: TRBJ1-2; d_gene: .; CDR3nt: TGTGCCAGCAGTTCCGGGGGTACCAACTATGGCTACACCTTC; CDR3aa: CASSSGGTNYGYTF
v_gene: TRBV14; abundance: .; j_gene: TRBJ2-6; d_gene: .; CDR3nt: TGTGCCAGCAGCCAAGTCTTAGGGGGGGCAACCCTCTCTGGGGCCAACGTCCTGACTTTC; CDR3aa: CASSQVLGGATLSGANVLTF
v_gene: TRBV7-9; abundance: .; j_gene: TRBJ1-1; d_gene: .; CDR3nt: TGTGCCAGCAGCTTAGGGGGCAGCCTCAACACTGAAGCTTTCTTT; CDR3aa: CASSLGGSLNTEAFF
v_gene: TRBV30; abundance: .; j_gene: TRBJ1-1; d_gene: .; CDR3nt: TGTGCCTGGAGTGTACAAGTCACTGAAGCTTTCTTT; CDR3aa: CAWSVQVTEAFF
v_gene: TRBV5-1; abundance: .; j_gene: TRBJ2-1; d_gene: TRBD2; CDR3nt: TGCGCCAGCAGCTTGGCAGCGGGGCCATGGGGCAATGAGCAGTTCTTC; CDR3aa: CASSLAAGPWGNEQFF
v_gene: TRBV2; abundance: .; j_gene: TRBJ1-1; d_gene: TRBD1; CDR3nt: TGTGCCAGCAGTGATGTAGGGGGCAACACTGAAGCTTTCTTT; CDR3aa: CASSDVGGNTEAFF
v_gene: TRBV4-2; abundance: .; j_gene: TRBJ2-3; d_gene: TRBD2; CDR3nt: TGTGCCAGCAGCCAGACTAGCGGGGGAAACACAGATACGCAGTATTTT; CDR3aa: CASSQTSGGNTDTQYF
v_gene: TRBV5-8; abundance: .; j_gene: TRBJ2-5; d_gene: TRBD2; CDR3nt: TGTGCCAGCAGCTTGGATGGTAGCGGGGGTCAGACCCAGTACTTC; CDR3aa: CASSLDGSGGQTQYF
v_gene: TRBV11-2; abundance: few; j_gene: TRBJ2-3; d_gene: .; CDR3nt: TGTGCCAGCAGCTCGTCTCTCGGAGCTAGCACAGATACGCAGTATTTT; CDR3aa: CASSSSLGASTDTQYF
v_gene: TRBV10-3; abundance: .; j_gene: TRBJ2-2; d_gene: .; CDR3nt: TGTGCCATCAGCCCCGGGACTAACACCGGGGAGCTGTTTTTT; CDR3aa: CAISPGTNTGELFF
v_gene: TRBV19; abundance: .; j_gene: TRBJ1-3; d_gene: TRBD1; CDR3nt: TGTGCCAGTAGTATAAGACAGGGATTTTTCTCTGGAAACACCATATATTTT; CDR3aa: CASSIRQGFFSGNTIYF
v_gene: TRBV18; abundance: .; j_gene: TRBJ2-6; d_gene: .; CDR3nt: TGTGCCAGCTCTCCAGTTCAATCTGGGGCCAACGTCCTGACTTTC; CDR3aa: CASSPVQSGANVLTF
v_gene: TRBV2; abundance: few; j_gene: TRBJ2-2; d_gene: .; CDR3nt: TGTGCCAGCAGTGAAATTCGAGCGAGGGAGCTGTTTTTT; CDR3aa: CASSEIRARELFF
v_gene: TRBV12-3/TRBV12-4; abundance: few; j_gene: TRBJ1-5; d_gene: .; CDR3nt: TGTGCCAGCAGTTTAAACGGGAATCAGCCCCAGCATTTT; CDR3aa: CASSLNGNQPQHF
v_gene: TRBV10-1; abundance: .; j_gene: TRBJ2-1; d_gene: TRBD2; CDR3nt: TGCGCCAGCAGTAGTTCAGGTACTAGCGTGGGAGAGCAGTTCTTC; CDR3aa: CASSSSGTSVGEQFF
v_gene: TRBV6-5; abundance: few; j_gene: TRBJ2-1; d_gene: .; CDR3nt: TGTGCCAGCAGGTTATCAGGATCCTTACACAATGAGCAGTTCTTC; CDR3aa: CASRLSGSLHNEQFF
v_gene: TRBV4-2; abundance: .; j_gene: TRBJ1-5; d_gene: TRBD1; CDR3nt: TGTGCCAGCAGCCAACCTACAGGGGAGAATCAGCCCCAGCATTTT; CDR3aa: CASSQPTGENQPQHF